Below, 19 T cell receptor beta chains from the same sample are listed, as sequenced in a study of monozygotic twins with inflammatory bowel disease. TCRdb re-analyzed the 5' RACE reads; it lists each CDR3 protein once, without DNA. The listing records about 140,000 distinct CDR3 sequences. What was sequenced was blood. These TCRs come from a human donor with ulcerative colitis or Crohn's disease, or a healthy co-twin of an affected twin (not recorded which).

CDR3 region: CASRGVLRGTHTGELFF. The V and J genes are TRBV6-1 and TRBJ2-2; the TCRdb D gene call, TRBD1, has no DNA to confirm it. The V gene's germline CDR1 is MNHNS and CDR2 SASEGT. This CDR3 has 17 amino acids.

The V call is TRBV5-4, the J call TRBJ2-1; the TCRdb D gene call, TRBD2, has no DNA to confirm it. There are 16 residues in the CDR3. CDR1 and CDR2 (germline): SGHNT, YYREEE (reference sequence). CDR3 loop: CASSLVSSGRAGEQFF.

The gene calls are TRBV28 and TRBJ1-1; TCRdb's D gene call, TRBD1, goes unchecked for lack of DNA. Germline CDR1 and CDR2: MDHEN and SYDVKM. This CDR3 is built from 13 residues. CDR3 residues: CASSLQGVSEAFF.

This chain joins TRBV7-9 and TRBJ1-4; TCRdb lists TRBD1, though no DNA is available to test this call. The CDR3 has 15 residues. In germline, CDR1 is SEHNR, CDR2 FQNEAQ (reference sequence). This CDR3 is CASSLAGTRNEKLFF.

The V gene is TRBV6-5, the J gene TRBJ1-2; TCRdb's assignment of TRBD1 cannot be checked, as there is no DNA. Germline-derived CDR1 and CDR2 are MNHEY and SVGAGI. The CDR3 has 15 amino acids. The CDR3 spells CASSLGDLSGYGYTF.

The J gene is TRBJ1-3, the V gene TRBV7-2. Germline V CDR1 and CDR2: SGHTA, FQGNSA. The length of the CDR3 is 12 residues. This chain's CDR3 is CASSLGGNTIYF.

The CDR3 protein is CALMGRLVDEQFF. The V gene is TRBV6-2 or TRBV6-3, the J gene TRBJ2-1; TCRdb selects TRBD2, and the lack of DNA leaves this call unchecked. Germline CDR1 is MNHEY and CDR2 is SVGEGT. This CDR3 comprises 13 residues.

The rearrangement joins TRBV12-3 or TRBV12-4 to TRBJ1-5; lacking DNA, the TRBD1 call made by TCRdb goes unchecked. The CDR3 is 15 residues long. CDR3 protein: CASTNREFSNQPQHF.

The V call is TRBV6-2 or TRBV6-3, the J call TRBJ2-1. The CDR3 consists of 14 residues. Germline assignment: CDR1 MNHEY and CDR2 SVGEGT. The CDR3 loop is CASSDNHWGNEQFF.

This rearrangement joins TRBV5-4 to TRBJ2-6; the D call of TRBD1 rests on TCRdb alone, since no DNA is present to check it. Germline lookup yields CDR1 SGHNT and CDR2 YYREEE (reference sequence). The CDR3 covers 17 residues. The chain's CDR3 is CASRWDRGSSGANVLTF.

The chain is built from TRBV4-3 and TRBJ2-1. Germline V gene sequence: CDR1 LGHNA, CDR2 YSLEER. The CDR3 contains 16 residues. CDR3 region: CASSQAPSQVHNEQFF.

V usage is TRBV28 and J usage is TRBJ1-2; TCRdb names TRBD1, which stays unverified in the absence of DNA. Per the germline V gene, CDR1 is MDHEN and CDR2 is SYDVKM. The CDR3 is 13 residues long. The CDR3 is CASSRPPGYGYTF.

The chain is built from TRBV10-3 and TRBJ1-1; the TCRdb D gene call, TRBD1, has no DNA to confirm it. The CDR3 is 15 residues long. Germline loops: CDR1 ENHRY, CDR2 SYGVKD. The CDR3 is CAIRGDPPRGTEAFF.

The chain has TRBV18 and TRBJ2-1; the D call of TRBD1 rests on TCRdb alone, since no DNA is present to check it. The CDR3 runs 13 residues. The germline CDR1 and CDR2 sequences are KGHSH and LQKENI. CDR3 residues: CASSYGQGIEQFF.

Here the CDR3 reads CASTHSGEQYF. The genes are TRBV27 and TRBJ2-7. Germline assignment: CDR1 MNHEY and CDR2 SMNVEV (reference sequence). This CDR3 contains 11 residues.

Here the CDR3 reads CATSRGVSYEQYF. The V call is TRBV15, the J call TRBJ2-7. Per the germline V gene, CDR1 is LNHNV and CDR2 is YYDKDF (reference sequence). This CDR3 is 13 amino acids long.

V is TRBV10-3 and J is TRBJ2-5; the D call from TCRdb, TRBD2, cannot be confirmed without DNA. This CDR3 spans 19 amino acids. CDR1 is ENHRY and CDR2 is SYGVKD in the germline V gene. CDR3 in amino acids: CAISESREGGPVRQETQYF.

The chain is built from TRBV7-9 and TRBJ2-3; absent DNA, TCRdb's TRBD2 call cannot be checked. Germline V lookup: CDR1 SEHNR, CDR2 FQNEAQ (reference sequence). The CDR3 is made up of 15 amino acids. The CDR3 sequence is CASSLGLADTDTQYF. Drawing the rest from reference TRBV7-9 and TRBJ2-3, the complete variable domain is DTGVSQNPRHKITKRGQNVTFRCDPISEHNRLYWYRQTLGQGPEFLTYFQNEAQLEKSRLLSDRFSAERPKGSFSTLEIQRTEQGDSAMYLCASSLGLADTDTQYFGPGTRLTVL.

This CDR3 is CASSYEGAPYNEQFF. The genes are TRBV6-5 and TRBJ2-1; TCRdb proposes TRBD1, but this gene call is untestable without DNA. The CDR3 loop spans 15 amino acids. The germline gives CDR1 MNHEY, CDR2 SVGAGI.